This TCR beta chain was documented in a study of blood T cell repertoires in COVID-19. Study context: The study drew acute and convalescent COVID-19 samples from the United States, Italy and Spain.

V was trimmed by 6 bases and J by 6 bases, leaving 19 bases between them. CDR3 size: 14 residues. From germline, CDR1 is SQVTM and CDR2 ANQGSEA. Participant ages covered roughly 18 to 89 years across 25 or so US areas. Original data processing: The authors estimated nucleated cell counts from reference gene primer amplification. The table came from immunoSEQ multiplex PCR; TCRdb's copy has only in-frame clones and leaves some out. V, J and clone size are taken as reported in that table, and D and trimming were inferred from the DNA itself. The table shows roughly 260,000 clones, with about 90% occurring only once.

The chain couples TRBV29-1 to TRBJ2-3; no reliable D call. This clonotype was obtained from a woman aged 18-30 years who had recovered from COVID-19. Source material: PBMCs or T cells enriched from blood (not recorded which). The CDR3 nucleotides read TGCAGCGTGTCACCGGGTCCAAAACCCGATACGCAGTATTTT. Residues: CSVSPGPKPDTQYF.